These 27 T cell receptor beta chains were sequenced from one sample in a study of T cell clonality in common variable immunodeficiency. The protocol was immunoSEQ multiplex PCR, while the TCRdb copy is restricted to in-frame clones and leaves out a portion. This record lists about 42,000 clones, none seen once only, and the top ten clones contain around 1.4%. What was sequenced was peripheral blood mononuclear cells. All receptors derive from a person between 18 and 69 years old in good health.

This clone was seen at least ten times. The CDR3 end falls 3 residues outside the read, so it is completed with the germline J gene. The chain employs TRBV19 and TRBJ2-1; 12 bases fit TRBD2. Unmatched junction bases numbered 8, after V lost 5 bases and J lost 9 bases. This CDR3 is built from 15 residues. From germline, CDR1 is LNHDA and CDR2 SQIVND (reference sequence). CDR3 protein: CASSRTSGKAGEQFF. The CDR3 bases that were read are TGTGCCAGTAGTCGGACTAGCGGGAAGGCGGGTGAG.

This clone was detected ten times or more. The CDR3 end lies 3 residues beyond the end of the read and is filled in from the germline J gene. This chain uses TRBV2 with TRBJ2-5; D might be TRBD1 (6 bases). This CDR3 has 14 amino acids. Germline CDR1 is SNHLY and CDR2 is FYNNEI. Deletions cut 6 bases from V and 5 bases from J, with 16 bases between. CDR3: CASRTIQGGETQYF. The CDR3 bases that were read are TGTGCCAGCAGGACCATACAGGGTGGGGAGACC. The full variable domain, in which reference TRBV2 and TRBJ2-5 provide the parts outside the CDR3, is EPEVTQTPSHQVTQMGQEVILRCVPISNHLYFYWYRQILGQKVEFLVSFYNNEISEKSEIFDDQFSVERPDGSNFTLKIRSTKLEDSAMYFCASRTIQGGETQYFGPGTRLLVL.

The sample holds many counts of this clone. Read data end 3 residues before the CDR3 end; the end is taken from the germline J gene. The chain combines TRBV14 with TRBJ1-1; TRBD1 matches 9 bases. The CDR3 totals 14 residues. Germline loops: CDR1 SGHDN, CDR2 FVKESK. With 4 bases clipped from V and 6 bases from J, the junction kept 6 bases outside the gene matches. CDR3 sequence reads: CASSRGQGYSEAFF. The sequenced part of the CDR3 DNA is TGTGCCAGCAGCCGAGGACAGGGGTACTCTGAA.

This clone has a count of ten or more. The sequence runs out 3 residues before the end of the CDR3; the remainder is reconstructed from the germline J gene. The chain links TRBV20-1 to TRBJ2-1; possible D gene TRBD2, 6 bases. CDR3 length equals 15 residues. Germline values: CDR1 DFQATT, CDR2 SNEGSKA (reference sequence). V lost 4 bases, J lost 1 base, and 14 bases lay in between. The DNA read from the CDR3 is TGCAGTGCTACCCGCTCTAGCGTATCCTACAATGAG. Its translation: CSATRSSVSYNE. The entire CDR3 protein reads CSATRSSVSYNEQFF.

This clone was detected many times. The read gets to within 3 residues of the CDR3 end, and the germline J gene fills in the rest. V gene TRBV20-1 combines with J gene TRBJ2-1; 10 bases align to TRBD2. The CDR3 totals 16 residues. Germline V gene data show CDR1 as DFQATT and CDR2 as SNEGSKA (reference sequence). The V segment lost 0 bases and the J segment 8 bases; nucleotides outside the gene matches: 10. The CDR3 reads CSARDRSGRAVHEQFF. CDR3 DNA, as far as it was read: TGCAGTGCTAGAGATCGAAGCGGGAGGGCCGTCCATGAG.

This clone was recorded many times. The read ends 3 residues shy of where the CDR3 ends; the end is completed using the germline J gene. V and J are TRBV30 and TRBJ1-5; TRBD1 agrees at 7 bases. V shed 3 bases, J shed 1 base, and the junction held 6 bases outside the gene matches. CDR3 length equals 15 residues. Germline V gene sequence: CDR1 GTSNPN, CDR2 SVGIG (reference sequence). The covered CDR3 bases are TGTGCCTGGAGCCCGGGACAGATGAGCAATCAGCCC. Its translation is CAWSPGQMSNQP. The full CDR3 reads CAWSPGQMSNQPQHF.

In this sample, this clone turned up many times. The observed sequence ends 3 residues before the CDR3 terminus, with the missing tail filled in from the germline J gene. V and J are TRBV6-2 or TRBV6-3 and TRBJ2-6; D uncertain. V gave up 6 bases and J gave up 0 bases, with 9 bases separating them. The CDR3 contains 15 residues. Germline-derived CDR1 and CDR2 are MNHEY and SVGEGT. CDR3 in amino acids: CASSPRGSGANVLTF. Incomplete CDR3 DNA: TGTGCCAGCAGCCCCCGAGGCTCTGGGGCCAACGTC.

This clone was observed at least ten times. Sequencing ends 3 residues short of the CDR3 end; the germline J gene provides the rest. V usage is TRBV30 and J usage is TRBJ1-6, with 8 bases fitting TRBD1. The trim removed 1 base at V and 0 bases at J, leaving 2 bases unmatched. The V gene's germline CDR1 is GTSNPN and CDR2 SVGIG (reference sequence). The CDR3 contains 16 residues. CDR3 region: CAWSGTGSSYNSPLHF. CDR3 bases read: TGTGCCTGGAGTGGGACAGGGAGCTCCTATAATTCACCC.

This clone was recorded at least ten times. Partial CDR3 DNA: TGCAGTGCTACGACAGACGTTATAGGGGAAAAA. Residues: CSATTDVIGEK. The entire CDR3 sequence reads CSATTDVIGEKLFF. The chain employs TRBV20-1 and TRBJ1-4, with D maybe TRBD1 (5 bases). The sequenced fragment ends 3 residues before the CDR3 boundary, so the rest is inferred from the germline J gene. This CDR3 is built from 14 residues. Trimming took 4 bases from V and 8 from J, leaving 17 bases between them. Germline loops: CDR1 DFQATT, CDR2 SNEGSKA (reference sequence).

This clone was seen many times. The CDR3 region is CSASLGLAGSEQYF. Incomplete CDR3 DNA: TGCAGTGCTAGTCTGGGACTAGCGGGATCCGAG. The genes are TRBV20-1 and TRBJ2-7; TRBD2 matches at 13 bases. The read falls 3 residues short of the CDR3 end, and the missing part is taken from the germline J gene. The CDR3 is 14 residues long. V lost 3 bases, J lost 6 bases, and 5 bases stayed unmatched. Germline V CDR1 and CDR2: DFQATT, SNEGSKA (reference sequence).

Ten or more counts support this clone. The CDR3 end is not reached by the read, which stops 3 residues before it; the germline J gene fills it in. The genes are TRBV11-1 and TRBJ2-3; 8 nucleotides agree with TRBD2. The CDR3 spans 15 residues. CDR1 SGHAT and CDR2 FQDESV come from the germline V gene (reference sequence). The J segment lost 3 bases and the V segment lost 5 bases, leaving 7 bases of the junction unmatched. CDR3: CASSLMRLATDTQYF. CDR3 bases read: TGTGCCAGCAGCCTCATGAGACTAGCGACAGATACG.

Ten or more counts support this clone. Sequencing ends 3 residues short of the CDR3 end; the germline J gene provides the rest. V usage is TRBV20-1 and J usage is TRBJ2-3, with 9 bases lining up with TRBD2. V trimming: 5 bases; J trimming: 2 bases; junction bases outside the gene matches: 8. This CDR3 contains 15 residues. CDR1 and CDR2 from the germline V gene are DFQATT and SNEGSKA (reference sequence). Incomplete CDR3 DNA: TGCAGTGCTCCTGAAAGCGGGAGGCCCACAGATACG. The encoded protein is CSAPESGRPTDT. The entire CDR3 protein is CSAPESGRPTDTQYF.

This clone has ten or more counts. The read ends 3 residues before the CDR3 terminus; that terminus is restored from the germline J gene. The genes are TRBV18 and TRBJ2-1, with 9 bases fitting TRBD1. V gave up 4 bases and J gave up 0 bases; unmatched junction bases: 4. This CDR3 contains 16 residues. CDR1 and CDR2 from the germline V gene are KGHSH and LQKENI. The CDR3 loop reads CASSQGQGSSYNEQFF. The CDR3 bases that were read are TGTGCCAGCTCACAAGGACAGGGGAGCTCCTACAATGAG.

This clone was seen a handful of times. The read stops 3 residues short of the end of the CDR3; the missing end is completed from the germline J gene. The rearrangement uses TRBV30 and TRBJ1-2, with no clear D. Germline lookup yields CDR1 GTSNPN and CDR2 SVGIG (reference sequence). The CDR3 has 15 residues. The DNA read from the CDR3 is TGTGCCTGGAGCGGGGAGAGAGGAGCCAAAAACATC. Its protein is CAWSGERGAKNI. The entire CDR3 is CAWSGERGAKNIYTF.

This clone showed up many times. The read gets to within 3 residues of the CDR3 end, and the germline J gene fills in the rest. V usage is TRBV9 and J usage is TRBJ2-7; D is undetermined. The V and J ends lost 1 base and 3 bases respectively, with 11 bases between them. CDR3 length equals 14 residues. Germline CDR1 SGDLS, CDR2 YYNGEE. The sequenced CDR3 bases are TGTGCCAGCAGCGTATCTTCCTCTAGCTACGAG. It is translated as CASSVSSSSYE. The full CDR3 protein is CASSVSSSSYEQYF.

This clone was recorded many times. The observed sequence ends 3 residues before the CDR3 terminus, with the missing tail filled in from the germline J gene. This chain links TRBV6-4 with TRBJ1-2; tentatively, D is TRBD1 (5 bases). Looked up from germline, CDR1 is MRHNA and CDR2 is SNTAGT. V lost 0 bases and J 6 bases, leaving 11 bases between the germline ends. CDR3 size: 14 residues. The sequenced part of the CDR3 DNA is TGTGCCAGCAGTGACTCGTTAGGGGCAGATGGC. It translates to CASSDSLGADG. The full-length CDR3 reads as CASSDSLGADGYTF.

This clone was observed at least ten times. Coverage ceases 3 residues before the CDR3 finishes, and the germline J gene fills in the end. This chain uses TRBV20-1 with TRBJ2-7, with 7 positions matching TRBD2. V lost 5 bases, J lost 0 bases, and 7 bases stayed unmatched. Germline CDR1 and CDR2: DFQATT and SNEGSKA (reference sequence). The CDR3 consists of 14 residues. The CDR3 DNA, read in part, is TGCAGTGCTCAGACATGGACTAGCTCCTACGAG. Amino acid sequence: CSAQTWTSSYE. The complete CDR3 sequence is CSAQTWTSSYEQYF.

This clone has at least ten counts. The read falls 3 residues short of the CDR3 end, and the missing part is taken from the germline J gene. The chain joins TRBV20-1 to TRBJ2-7; perhaps TRBD2 as D (5 bases). Germline V CDR1 and CDR2: DFQATT, SNEGSKA (reference sequence). The CDR3 spans 13 residues. Trimming took off 3 bases at V and 5 bases at J, with 14 bases between the two ends. CDR3 DNA (partial): TGCAGTGCTAGTCTGAGCGGAACTGACGAG. This gives the protein CSASLSGTDE. The whole CDR3 reads CSASLSGTDEQYF.

This clone has at least ten counts. The sequenced fragment ends 3 residues before the CDR3 boundary, so the rest is inferred from the germline J gene. The chain joins TRBV5-1 to TRBJ2-5; 15 bases are shared with TRBD2. CDR1 SGHRS and CDR2 YFSETQ come from the germline V gene. Unmatched junction bases numbered 9, after V lost 5 bases and J lost 1 base. This CDR3 has 18 amino acids. CDR3 DNA (partial): TGCGCCAGCAGAAAAGGACTAGCGGGAGGGCCCGGCCAAGAGACC. It translates to CASRKGLAGGPGQET. The entire CDR3 sequence reads CASRKGLAGGPGQETQYF.

Ten or more counts support this clone. The read ends 3 residues shy of where the CDR3 ends; the end is completed using the germline J gene. The chain employs TRBV28 and TRBJ2-3; 8 bases fit TRBD2. The CDR3 spans 15 residues. CDR1 MDHEN and CDR2 SYDVKM come from the germline V gene. Trimming removed 2 bases from V and 5 bases from J; junction bases left unmatched: 6. The part of the CDR3 DNA that was read is TGTGCCAGCAGTTTAGAAGCGGGAGTAAAAGATACG. Translated: CASSLEAGVKDT. The CDR3 reads in full as CASSLEAGVKDTQYF.

The sample holds many counts of this clone. The read ends 3 residues early relative to the CDR3; the germline J gene fills the gap. This chain links TRBV5-6 with TRBJ2-5; 9 nucleotides align to TRBD2. Per germline, CDR1 SGHDT and CDR2 YYEEEE. The CDR3 runs to 14 residues. V trimming: 5 bases; J trimming: 4 bases; junction bases outside the gene matches: 6. CDR3 bases read: TGTGCCAGCAGAAGCGAGGGACTAGCAGAGACC. It yields the protein CASRSEGLAET. The whole CDR3 protein reads CASRSEGLAETQYF.

This clone was counted at least ten times. The read ends 3 residues before the CDR3 terminus; that terminus is restored from the germline J gene. The chain links TRBV20-1 to TRBJ1-2; TRBD1 is a possible D gene (6 bases). Trimming left V 8 bases short and J 5 bases short, with 18 bases between. Germline lookup yields CDR1 DFQATT and CDR2 SNEGSKA (reference sequence). The CDR3 totals 13 residues. This CDR3 is CSLATGKMYGYTF. The part of the CDR3 DNA that was read is TGCAGTCTAGCTACAGGGAAAATGTATGGC.

This clone was observed many times. The sequenced fragment ends 3 residues before the CDR3 boundary, so the rest is inferred from the germline J gene. The rearrangement joins TRBV7-9 to TRBJ2-1; tentative D call: TRBD1 (5 bases). V was cut by 7 bases and J by 7 bases, with 17 bases left in between. This CDR3 is built from 14 residues. The germline V gene encodes CDR1 SEHNR and CDR2 FQNEAQ (reference sequence). The CDR3 reads CASTPLQAVNEQFF. Partial CDR3 DNA: TGTGCCAGCACCCCTCTACAGGCCGTAAATGAG.

This clone was recorded at least ten times. The read terminates 3 residues before the CDR3 end, so the remaining end is supplied by the germline J gene. The chain couples TRBV7-1 to TRBJ2-1; either TRBD1 or TRBD2 may supply D (7 bases each). TRBV7-1 is marked as an open reading frame, function uncertain. This CDR3 has 20 amino acids. The V and J ends lost 3 bases and 8 bases respectively, with 32 bases between them. The CDR3 loop is CASSSRTGQISWEGGDEQFF. The covered CDR3 bases are TGTGCCAGCAGCTCTCGCACGGGACAGATATCATGGGAGGGTGGCGATGAG.

This clone has a count of ten or more. The CDR3 goes on 3 residues after the read ends, and that part is filled in from the germline J gene. This chain connects TRBV7-2 to TRBJ2-1; 7 bases fit TRBD1. In germline, CDR1 is SGHTA, CDR2 FQGNSA. The CDR3 has 15 residues. V was pared by 2 bases and J by 3 bases, with 4 bases of the junction left unmatched. The CDR3 spells CASSLTGQDYNEQFF. The part of the CDR3 DNA that was read is TGTGCCAGCAGCTTAACAGGACAGGACTACAATGAG.

This clone was seen a few times. The germline gene is not matched at one end of the junction; a read error may be the cause. The read gets to within 3 residues of the CDR3 end, and the germline J gene fills in the rest. The sample contains more than one DNA sequence encoding this CDR3. This rearrangement joins TRBV7-6 to TRBJ2-1; D perhaps matches TRBD2 (7 bases). This CDR3 is 14 amino acids long. The germline V gene has CDR1 SGHVS and CDR2 FNYEAQ. CDR3 bases read: TGCGCCAGCAGCTTCGGGTCGGGGGGCGGTGAG. It yields the protein CASSFGSGGGE. The whole CDR3 is CASSFGSGGGEQFF.

This clone occurred many times. The CDR3 is cut off 3 residues early in the read; its end comes from the germline J gene. The V call is TRBV6-1, the J call TRBJ2-3; D remains ambiguous. The CDR3 sequence is 12 residues long. Germline values: CDR1 MNHNS, CDR2 SASEGT. The CDR3 reads CASSDRLGTQYF. CDR3 bases read: TGTGCCAGCAGTGATCGTTTAGGGACG.